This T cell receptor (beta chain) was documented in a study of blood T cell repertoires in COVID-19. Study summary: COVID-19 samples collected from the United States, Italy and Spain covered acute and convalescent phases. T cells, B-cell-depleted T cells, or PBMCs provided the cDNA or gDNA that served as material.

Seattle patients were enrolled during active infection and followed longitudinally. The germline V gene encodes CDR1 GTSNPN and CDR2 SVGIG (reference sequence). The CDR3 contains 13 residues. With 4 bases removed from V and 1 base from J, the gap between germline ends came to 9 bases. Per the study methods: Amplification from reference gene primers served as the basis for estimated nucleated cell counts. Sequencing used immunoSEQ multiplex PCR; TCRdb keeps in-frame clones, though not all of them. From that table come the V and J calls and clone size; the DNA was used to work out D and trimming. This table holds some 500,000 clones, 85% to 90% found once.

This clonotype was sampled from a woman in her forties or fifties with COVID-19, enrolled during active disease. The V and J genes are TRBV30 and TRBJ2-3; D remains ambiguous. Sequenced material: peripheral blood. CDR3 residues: CAWKWSGTDTQYF. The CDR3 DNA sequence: TGTGCCTGGAAATGGTCGGGCACAGATACGCAGTATTTT.